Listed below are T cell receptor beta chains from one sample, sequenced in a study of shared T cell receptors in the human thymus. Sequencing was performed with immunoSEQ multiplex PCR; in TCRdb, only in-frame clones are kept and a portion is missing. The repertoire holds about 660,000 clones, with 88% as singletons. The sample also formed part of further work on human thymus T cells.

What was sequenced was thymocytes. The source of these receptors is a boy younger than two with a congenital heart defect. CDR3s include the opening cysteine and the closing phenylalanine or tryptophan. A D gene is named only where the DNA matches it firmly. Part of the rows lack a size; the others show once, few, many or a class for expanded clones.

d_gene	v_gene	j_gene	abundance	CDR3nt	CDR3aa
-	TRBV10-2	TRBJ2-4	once	TGCGCCAGCAATAACAGGCCAGCCAAAAACATTCAGTACTTC	CASNNRPAKNIQYF
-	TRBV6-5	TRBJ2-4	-	TGTGCCAGCAGTTACTCGGGCGTTATAGCCAAAAACATTCAGTACTTC	CASSYSGVIAKNIQYF
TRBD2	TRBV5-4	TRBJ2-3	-	TGTGCCAGCAGACCGGGACTACACACAGATACGCAGTATTTT	CASRPGLHTDTQYF
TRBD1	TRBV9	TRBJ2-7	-	TGTGCCAGCAGCGCTATGGGGGACAGGGAGGACGAGCAGTACTTC	CASSAMGDREDEQYF
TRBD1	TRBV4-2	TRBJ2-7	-	TGTGCCAGCAGCCAAGACTACAGGGGGGCGTACGAGCAGTACTTC	CASSQDYRGAYEQYF
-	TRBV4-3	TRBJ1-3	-	TGCGCCAGCAGCCACTTACGCGGACATCCACCTTCCGCTGGAAACACCATATATTTT	CASSHLRGHPPSAGNTIYF
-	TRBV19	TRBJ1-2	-	TGTGCCAGTAGTATGGTCCGTCACCCAGCTAACTATGGCTACACCTTC	CASSMVRHPANYGYTF
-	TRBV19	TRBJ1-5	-	TGTGCCAGTAATCCACCCTATAGCAATCAGCCCCAGCATTTT	CASNPPYSNQPQHF
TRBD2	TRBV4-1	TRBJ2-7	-	TGCGCCAGCAGCCAAGGGCGGGCAGCGGGAGGCGGGTACGAGCAGTACTTC	CASSQGRAAGGGYEQYF
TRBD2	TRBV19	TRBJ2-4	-	TGTGCCAGTAGTGGATATCGACTAGCTCCAAACATTCAGTACTTC	CASSGYRLAPNIQYF
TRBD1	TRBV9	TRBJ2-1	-	TGTGCCAGCAGCCTAAAGGACAGGGGGTTTCTCAATGAGCAGTTCTTC	CASSLKDRGFLNEQFF
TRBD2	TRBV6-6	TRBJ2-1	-	TGTGCCAGCAGTGGACTAGCGGGAGGGAACGAGCAGTTCTTC	CASSGLAGGNEQFF
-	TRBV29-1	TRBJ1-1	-	TGCAGCGTTGAAGACGGGTCGGGGGTGAACACTGAAGCTTTCTTT	CSVEDGSGVNTEAFF
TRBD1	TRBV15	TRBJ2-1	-	TGTGCCACCAGCAGAGTGAAATGGGGACAGGGGGCCGCTGAGCAGTTCTTC	CATSRVKWGQGAAEQFF
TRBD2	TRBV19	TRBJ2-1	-	TGTGCCAGTGCGTGGGGAGGGAATGGCAATGAGCAGTTCTTC	CASAWGGNGNEQFF
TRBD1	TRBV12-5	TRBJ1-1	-	TGTGCTAGTGCGGGACAGGGGAGGGACACTGAAGCTTTCTTT	CASAGQGRDTEAFF
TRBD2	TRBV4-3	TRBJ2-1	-	TGCGCCAGCAGCCACCCCGGGACTAGCGGTCTCAATGAGCAGTTCTTC	CASSHPGTSGLNEQFF